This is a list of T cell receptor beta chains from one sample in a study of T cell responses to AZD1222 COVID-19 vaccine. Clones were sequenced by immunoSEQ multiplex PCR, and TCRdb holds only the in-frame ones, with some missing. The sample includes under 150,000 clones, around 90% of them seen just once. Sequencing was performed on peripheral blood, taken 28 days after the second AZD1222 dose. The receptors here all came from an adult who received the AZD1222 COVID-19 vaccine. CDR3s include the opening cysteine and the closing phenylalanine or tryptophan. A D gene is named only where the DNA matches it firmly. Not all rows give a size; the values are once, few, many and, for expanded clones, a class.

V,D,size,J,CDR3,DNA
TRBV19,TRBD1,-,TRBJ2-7,CASSPGQAPYEQYF,TGTGCCAGTTCCCCGGGACAGGCCCCCTACGAGCAGTACTTC
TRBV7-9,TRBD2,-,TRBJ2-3,CASSPVGRASTDTQYF,TGTGCCAGCAGCCCCGTCGGGAGGGCTAGCACAGATACGCAGTATTTT
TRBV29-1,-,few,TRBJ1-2,CSVVAANYGYTF,TGCAGCGTTGTTGCCGCGAACTATGGCTACACCTTC
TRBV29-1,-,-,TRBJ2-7,CSVSGTHRGYEQYF,TGCAGCGTCTCCGGGACCCATCGGGGGTACGAGCAGTACTTC
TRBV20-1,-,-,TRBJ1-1,CRGEQNTEAFF,TGCAGGGGAGAGCAGAACACTGAAGCTTTCTTT
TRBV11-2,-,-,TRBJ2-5,CASSFSGHIQETQYF,TGTGCCAGCAGCTTTTCGGGACATATACAAGAGACCCAGTACTTC
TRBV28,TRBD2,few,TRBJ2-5,CASSFGGGETQYF,TGTGCCAGCAGTTTTGGCGGGGGAGAGACCCAGTACTTC
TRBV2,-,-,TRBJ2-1,CASSELAGPTVEQFF,TGTGCCAGCAGTGAGCTGGCAGGCCCGACAGTTGAGCAGTTCTTC
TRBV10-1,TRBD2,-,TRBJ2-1,CASSDPRTSGGNEQFF,TGCGCCAGCAGTGACCCCAGGACTAGCGGGGGCAATGAGCAGTTCTTC
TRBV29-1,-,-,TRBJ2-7,CSVGPGAGYEQYF,TGCAGCGTTGGCCCGGGGGCTGGATACGAGCAGTACTTC
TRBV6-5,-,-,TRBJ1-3,CASSPQGAGNTIYF,TGTGCCAGCAGCCCCCAAGGGGCGGGAAACACCATATATTTT
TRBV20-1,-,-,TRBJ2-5,CSARETETQYF,TGCAGTGCTAGAGAGACGGAGACCCAGTACTTC
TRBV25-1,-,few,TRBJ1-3,CASSESAGKGNTIYF,TGTGCCAGCAGTGAATCAGCAGGGAAGGGAAACACCATATATTTT
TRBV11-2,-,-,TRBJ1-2,CASSPAGPFNYGYTF,TGTGCCAGCAGCCCCGCCGGACCCTTTAACTATGGCTACACCTTC
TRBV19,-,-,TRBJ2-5,CASTEGGAGETQYF,TGTGCCAGTACCGAAGGGGGGGCCGGAGAGACCCAGTACTTC
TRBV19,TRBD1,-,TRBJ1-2,CASSMGTGPVYGYTF,TGTGCCAGTAGTATGGGGACAGGGCCAGTCTATGGCTACACCTTC
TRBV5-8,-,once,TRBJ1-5,CASTKWEDSNQPQHF,TGTGCCAGCACTAAATGGGAAGATAGCAATCAGCCCCAGCATTTT
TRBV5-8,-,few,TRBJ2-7,CASSLVAYEQYF,TGTGCCAGCAGCCTCGTGGCCTACGAGCAGTACTTC
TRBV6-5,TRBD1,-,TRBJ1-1,CASRERQGDTEAFF,TGTGCCAGCAGGGAGAGACAGGGAGACACTGAAGCTTTCTTT
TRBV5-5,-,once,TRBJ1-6,CASKTETYNSPLHF,TGTGCCAGCAAAACAGAAACCTATAATTCACCCCTCCACTTT
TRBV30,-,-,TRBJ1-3,CAGGQSSGNTIYF,TGTGCCGGCGGACAGAGCTCTGGAAACACCATATATTTT
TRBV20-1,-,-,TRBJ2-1,CSANDDRRENEQFF,TGCAGTGCTAATGACGATCGCAGGGAGAATGAGCAGTTCTTC
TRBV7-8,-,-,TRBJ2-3,CASSLTGWTDTQYF,TGTGCCAGCAGCTTAACAGGATGGACAGATACGCAGTATTTT
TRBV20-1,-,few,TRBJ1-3,CSARGNTIYF,TGCAGTGCCCGCGGAAACACCATATATTTT
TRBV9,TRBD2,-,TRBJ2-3,CASSEKRGDGPTDTQYF,TGTGCCAGCAGCGAAAAGCGGGGGGATGGTCCCACAGATACGCAGTATTTT
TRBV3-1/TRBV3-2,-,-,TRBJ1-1,CASSQDRGNTEAFF,TGTGCCAGCAGCCAAGACAGGGGGAACACTGAAGCTTTCTTT
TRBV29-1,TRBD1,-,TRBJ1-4,CSVEALGTGLQRGEKLFF,TGCAGCGTTGAAGCTCTGGGGACAGGGCTACAGCGGGGGGAAAAACTGTTTTTT
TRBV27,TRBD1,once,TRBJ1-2,CASSSSGTGQRYGYTF,TGTGCCAGCAGTTCCTCCGGGACAGGGCAGCGCTATGGCTACACCTTC
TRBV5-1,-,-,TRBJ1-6,CASSRGAGTSNSPLHF,TGCGCCAGCAGCCGGGGGGCCGGGACATCCAATTCACCCCTCCACTTT
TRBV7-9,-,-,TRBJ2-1,CASSSPGRRGGSHEQFF,TGTGCCAGCAGCTCCCCCGGCCGGAGGGGGGGCAGTCATGAGCAGTTCTTC
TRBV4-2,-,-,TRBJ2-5,CASSQDGLASQETQYF,TGTGCCAGCAGCCAAGATGGGTTGGCTAGCCAAGAGACCCAGTACTTC
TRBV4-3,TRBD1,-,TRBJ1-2,CASSQERTGRNGYTF,TGCGCCAGCAGCCAAGAGAGGACAGGGCGGAATGGCTACACCTTC
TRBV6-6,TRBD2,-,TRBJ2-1,CASSSPGLAVVGEQFF,TGTGCCAGCAGTTCCCCGGGACTAGCGGTGGTCGGTGAGCAGTTCTTC
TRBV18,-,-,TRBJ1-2,CASSPQGGNKGGYGYTF,TGTGCCAGCTCACCCCAAGGAGGGAATAAGGGAGGCTATGGCTACACCTTC
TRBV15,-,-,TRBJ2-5,CATSRVRETQYF,TGTGCCACCAGCAGAGTGCGGGAGACCCAGTACTTC
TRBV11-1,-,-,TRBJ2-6,CASSFRVSGANVLTF,TGTGCCAGCAGCTTTCGGGTATCTGGGGCCAACGTCCTGACTTTC
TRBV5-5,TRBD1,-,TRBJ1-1,CASSFLTGKGSTEAFF,TGTGCCAGCAGCTTCCTGACAGGGAAGGGGTCAACTGAAGCTTTCTTT
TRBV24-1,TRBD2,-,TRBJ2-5,CATTSGTSQETQYF,TGTGCCACCACTAGCGGGACCTCCCAAGAGACCCAGTACTTC